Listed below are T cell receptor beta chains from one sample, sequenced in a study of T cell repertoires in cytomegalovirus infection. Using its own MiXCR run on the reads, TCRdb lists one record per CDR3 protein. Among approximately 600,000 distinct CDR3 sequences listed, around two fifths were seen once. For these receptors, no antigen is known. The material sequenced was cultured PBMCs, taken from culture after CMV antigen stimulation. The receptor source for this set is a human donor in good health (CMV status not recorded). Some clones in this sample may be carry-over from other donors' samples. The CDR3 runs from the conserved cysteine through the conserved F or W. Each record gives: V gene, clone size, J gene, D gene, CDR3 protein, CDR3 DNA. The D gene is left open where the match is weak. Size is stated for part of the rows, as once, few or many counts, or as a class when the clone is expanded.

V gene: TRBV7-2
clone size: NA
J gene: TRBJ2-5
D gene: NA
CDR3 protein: CASSQDARKETQYF
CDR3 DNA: TGTGCCAGCAGCCAAGACGCGAGAAAAGAGACCCAGTACTTC

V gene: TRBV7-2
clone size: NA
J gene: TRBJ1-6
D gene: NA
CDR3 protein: CASSLDWSPLHF
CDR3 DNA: TGTGCCAGCAGCTTAGATTGGTCACCCCTCCACTTT

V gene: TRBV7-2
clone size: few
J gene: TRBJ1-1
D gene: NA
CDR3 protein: CASSLGRGGVNTEAFF
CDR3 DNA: TGTGCCAGCAGCTTAGGGAGGGGAGGGGTGAACACTGAAGCTTTCTTT

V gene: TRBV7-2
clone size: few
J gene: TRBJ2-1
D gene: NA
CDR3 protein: CASSTERTPQFF
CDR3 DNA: TGTGCCAGCAGCACCGAGCGGACCCCCCAGTTCTTC

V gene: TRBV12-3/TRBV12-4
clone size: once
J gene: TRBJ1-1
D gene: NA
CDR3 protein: CASSFDATEAFF
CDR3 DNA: TGTGCCAGCAGTTTCGACGCCACTGAAGCTTTCTTT

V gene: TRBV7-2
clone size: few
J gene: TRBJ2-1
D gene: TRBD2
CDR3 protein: CASSSLAGVINEQFF
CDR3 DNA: TGTGCCAGCAGCTCTCTAGCGGGAGTAATTAATGAGCAGTTCTTC

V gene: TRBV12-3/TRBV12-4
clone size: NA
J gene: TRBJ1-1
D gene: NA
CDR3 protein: CASSLRDSDTEAFF
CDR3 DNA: TGTGCCAGCAGTTTACGCGACAGCGACACTGAAGCTTTCTTT

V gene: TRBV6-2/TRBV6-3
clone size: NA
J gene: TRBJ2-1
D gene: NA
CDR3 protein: CASRTNYNEQFF
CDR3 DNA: TGTGCCAGCAGGACAAATTACAATGAGCAGTTCTTC

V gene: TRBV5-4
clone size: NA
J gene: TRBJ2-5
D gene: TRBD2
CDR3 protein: CASSPVRGEETQYF
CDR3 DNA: TGTGCCAGCAGCCCGGTGCGGGGGGAAGAGACCCAGTACTTC

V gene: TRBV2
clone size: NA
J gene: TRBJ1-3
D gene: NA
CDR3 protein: CASSEVWQGTRNTIYF
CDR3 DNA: TGTGCCAGCAGTGAAGTATGGCAGGGGACACGAAACACCATATATTTT

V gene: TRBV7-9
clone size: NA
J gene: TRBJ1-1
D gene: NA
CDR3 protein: CASSLKGTEAFF
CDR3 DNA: TGTGCCAGCAGCTTGAAGGGTACTGAAGCTTTCTTT

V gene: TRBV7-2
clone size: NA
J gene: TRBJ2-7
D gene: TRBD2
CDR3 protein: CASRLTSGPYEQYF
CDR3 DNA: TGTGCCAGCAGACTGACTAGCGGACCCTACGAGCAGTACTTC

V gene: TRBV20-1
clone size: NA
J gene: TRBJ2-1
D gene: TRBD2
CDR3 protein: CSKSGAGGSSYNEQFF
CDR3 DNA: TGCAGTAAAAGCGGGGCGGGAGGGAGCTCCTACAATGAGCAGTTCTTC

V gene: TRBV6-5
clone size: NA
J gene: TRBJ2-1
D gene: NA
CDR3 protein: CASSYFAKNEQFF
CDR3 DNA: TGTGCCAGCAGTTACTTTGCCAAAAATGAGCAGTTCTTC

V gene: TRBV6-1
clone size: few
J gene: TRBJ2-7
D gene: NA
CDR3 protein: CASRRNRAEYF
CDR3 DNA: TGTGCCAGCAGACGAAACAGGGCCGAGTACTTC

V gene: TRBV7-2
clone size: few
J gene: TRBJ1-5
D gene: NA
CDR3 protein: CASSLDRARGQPQHF
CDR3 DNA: TGTGCCAGCAGCTTGGATAGGGCTAGGGGTCAGCCCCAGCATTTT

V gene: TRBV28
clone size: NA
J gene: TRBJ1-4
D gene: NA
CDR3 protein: CASSFGAGDATNEKLFF
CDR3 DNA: TGTGCCAGCAGTTTCGGGGCAGGGGATGCAACTAATGAAAAACTGTTTTTT

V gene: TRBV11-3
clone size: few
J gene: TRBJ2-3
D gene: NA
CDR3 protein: CASSFSAYPDTQYF
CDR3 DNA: TGTGCCAGCAGCTTCTCCGCTTACCCAGATACGCAGTATTTT

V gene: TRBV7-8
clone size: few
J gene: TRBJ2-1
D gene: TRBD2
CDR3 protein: CASSSGREDNEQFF
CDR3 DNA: TGTGCCAGCAGCTCCGGACGGGAGGACAATGAGCAGTTCTTC

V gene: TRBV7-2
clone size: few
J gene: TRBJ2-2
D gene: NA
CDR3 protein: CASSPLWAGELFF
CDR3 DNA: TGTGCCAGCAGCCCTCTTTGGGCCGGGGAGCTGTTTTTT

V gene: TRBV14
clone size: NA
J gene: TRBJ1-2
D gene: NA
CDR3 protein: CASSQDWTEYGYTF
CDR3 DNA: TGTGCCAGCAGCCAAGACTGGACAGAGTATGGCTACACCTTC

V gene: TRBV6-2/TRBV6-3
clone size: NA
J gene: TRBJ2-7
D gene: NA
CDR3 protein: CASSPQPIAQWGGDEQYF
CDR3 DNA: TGTGCCAGCAGTCCGCAACCGATCGCCCAGTGGGGGGGCGACGAGCAGTACTTC

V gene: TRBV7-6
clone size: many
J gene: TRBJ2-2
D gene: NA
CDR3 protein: CASSPAGAGELFF
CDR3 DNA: TGTGCCAGCAGCCCAGCTGGGGCCGGGGAGCTGTTTTTT

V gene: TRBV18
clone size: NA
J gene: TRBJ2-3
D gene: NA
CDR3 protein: CASSRISTDTQYF
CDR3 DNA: TGTGCCAGCTCACGAATAAGCACAGATACGCAGTATTTT

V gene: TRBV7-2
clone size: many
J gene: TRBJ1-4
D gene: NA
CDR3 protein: CASSFRPTTNEKLFF
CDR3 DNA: TGTGCCAGCAGCTTCAGGCCCACAACTAATGAAAAACTGTTTTTT

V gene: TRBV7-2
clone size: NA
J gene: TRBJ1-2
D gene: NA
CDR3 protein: CASSLDGGNNYGYTF
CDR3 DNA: TGTGCCAGCAGCTTAGACGGAGGAAATAACTATGGCTACACCTTC

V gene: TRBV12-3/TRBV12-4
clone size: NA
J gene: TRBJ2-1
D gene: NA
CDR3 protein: CASSPPRRGQFF
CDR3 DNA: TGTGCCAGCAGTCCACCTCGACGGGGGCAGTTCTTC

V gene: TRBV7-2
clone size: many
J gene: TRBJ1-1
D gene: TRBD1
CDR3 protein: CASSPYQGAGTEAFF
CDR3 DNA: TGTGCCAGCAGCCCTTATCAGGGGGCCGGTACTGAAGCTTTCTTT

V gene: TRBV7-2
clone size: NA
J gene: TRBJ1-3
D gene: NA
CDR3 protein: CASSSLRVNSGNTIYF
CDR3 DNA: TGTGCCAGCAGCTCTCTGCGGGTCAACTCTGGAAACACCATATATTTT

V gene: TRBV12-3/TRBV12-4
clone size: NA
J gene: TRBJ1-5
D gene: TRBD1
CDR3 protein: CASTWDRGQPQHF
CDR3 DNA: TGTGCCAGCACCTGGGACAGGGGGCAGCCCCAGCATTTT

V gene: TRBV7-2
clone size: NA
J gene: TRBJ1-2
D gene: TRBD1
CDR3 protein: CASSGGTGGYGYTF
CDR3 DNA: TGTGCCAGCAGCGGCGGGACAGGGGGCTATGGCTACACCTTC

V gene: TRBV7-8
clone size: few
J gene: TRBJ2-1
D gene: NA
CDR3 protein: CASSFPYDLEQFF
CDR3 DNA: TGTGCCAGCAGCTTTCCGTATGATCTTGAGCAGTTCTTC

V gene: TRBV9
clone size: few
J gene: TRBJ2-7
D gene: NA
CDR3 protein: CASSVGLGTDSYEQYF
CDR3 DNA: TGTGCCAGCAGCGTAGGTCTCGGGACCGATTCCTACGAGCAGTACTTC

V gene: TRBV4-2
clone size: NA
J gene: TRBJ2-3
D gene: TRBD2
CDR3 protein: CASSPGIAGAYTQYF
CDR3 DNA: TGTGCCAGCAGCCCCGGGATAGCGGGGGCCTATACACAGTATTTT

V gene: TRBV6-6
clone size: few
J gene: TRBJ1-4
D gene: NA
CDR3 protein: CASSEGWRSGEKLFF
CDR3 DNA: TGTGCCAGCAGTGAGGGATGGAGGTCGGGGGAAAAACTGTTTTTT

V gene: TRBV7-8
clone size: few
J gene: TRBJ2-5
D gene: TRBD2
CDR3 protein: CASSPVGAGIQETQYF
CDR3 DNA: TGTGCCAGCAGCCCCGTAGGAGCGGGGATTCAAGAGACCCAGTACTTC

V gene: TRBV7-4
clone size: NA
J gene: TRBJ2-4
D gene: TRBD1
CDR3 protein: CASSPPGGRGKNIQYF
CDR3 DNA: TGTGCCAGCAGTCCCCCAGGGGGCCGAGGCAAAAACATTCAGTACTTC

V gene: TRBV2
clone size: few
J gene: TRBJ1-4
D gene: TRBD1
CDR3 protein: CASTKDRGSEKLFF
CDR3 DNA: TGTGCCAGCACCAAGGACAGGGGAAGTGAAAAACTGTTTTTT

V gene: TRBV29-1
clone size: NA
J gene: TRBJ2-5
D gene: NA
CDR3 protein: CSVASQETQYF
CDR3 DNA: TGCAGCGTTGCAAGTCAAGAGACCCAGTACTTC

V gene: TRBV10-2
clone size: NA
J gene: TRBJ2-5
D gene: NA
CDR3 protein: CASSLQQETQYF
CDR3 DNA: TGCGCCAGCAGCTTACAGCAAGAGACCCAGTACTTC

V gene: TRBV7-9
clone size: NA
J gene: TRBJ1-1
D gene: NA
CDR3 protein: CASTPTYTEAFF
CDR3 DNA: TGTGCCAGCACACCTACTTACACTGAAGCTTTCTTT

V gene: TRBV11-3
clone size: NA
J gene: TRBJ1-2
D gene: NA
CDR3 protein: CASSYGPGGDGYTF
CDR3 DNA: TGTGCCAGCAGCTACGGACCCGGAGGGGATGGCTACACCTTC

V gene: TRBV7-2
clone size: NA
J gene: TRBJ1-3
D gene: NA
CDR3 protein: CASSLAEGDTIYF
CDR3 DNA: TGTGCCAGCAGCTTAGCCGAAGGTGACACCATATATTTT

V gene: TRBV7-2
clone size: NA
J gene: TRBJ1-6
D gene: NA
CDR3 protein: CASSFEGEYSPLHF
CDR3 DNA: TGTGCCAGCAGCTTCGAAGGGGAATATTCACCCCTCCACTTT

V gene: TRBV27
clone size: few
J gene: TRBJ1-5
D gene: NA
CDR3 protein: CASSLLGGAPPQHF
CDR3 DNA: TGTGCCAGCAGTTTATTAGGGGGGGCGCCGCCCCAGCATTTT

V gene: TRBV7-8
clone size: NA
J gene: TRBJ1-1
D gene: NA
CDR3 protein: CASSLGRGWGNTEAFF
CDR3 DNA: TGTGCCAGCAGCTTAGGACGGGGTTGGGGGAACACTGAAGCTTTCTTT

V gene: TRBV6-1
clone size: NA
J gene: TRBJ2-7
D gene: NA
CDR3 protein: CASTPLGALQGHEQYF
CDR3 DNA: TGTGCCAGCACCCCCCTGGGGGCTTTACAAGGCCACGAGCAGTACTTC

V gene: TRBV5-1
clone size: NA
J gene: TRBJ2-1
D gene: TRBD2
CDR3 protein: CASSTSGRALNEQFF
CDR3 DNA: TGCGCCAGCAGCACTAGCGGGAGGGCCCTCAATGAGCAGTTCTTC

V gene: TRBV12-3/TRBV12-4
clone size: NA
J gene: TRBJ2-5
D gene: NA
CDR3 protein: CASSLPSATDQETQYF
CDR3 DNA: TGTGCCAGCAGTTTACCCTCGGCAACTGACCAAGAGACCCAGTACTTC

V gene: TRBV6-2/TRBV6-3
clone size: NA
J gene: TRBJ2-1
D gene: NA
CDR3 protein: CASSYVGAGDWEQFF
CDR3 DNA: TGTGCCAGCAGTTACGTAGGAGCAGGGGATTGGGAGCAGTTCTTC

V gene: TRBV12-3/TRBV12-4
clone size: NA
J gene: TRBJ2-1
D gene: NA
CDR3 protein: CASSFGLPNDEQFF
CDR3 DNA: TGTGCCAGCAGTTTTGGGCTCCCTAATGATGAGCAGTTCTTC

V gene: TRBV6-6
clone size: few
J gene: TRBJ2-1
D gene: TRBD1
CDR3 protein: CASSYGTGVAYNEQFF
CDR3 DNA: TGTGCCAGCAGTTACGGGACAGGGGTGGCCTACAATGAGCAGTTCTTC

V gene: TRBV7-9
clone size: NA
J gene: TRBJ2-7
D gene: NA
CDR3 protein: CASSLAVPGPYEQYF
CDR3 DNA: TGTGCCAGCAGCTTAGCGGTCCCGGGCCCCTACGAGCAGTACTTC

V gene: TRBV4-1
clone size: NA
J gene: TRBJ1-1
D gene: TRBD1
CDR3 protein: CASSPRGTGVLNTEAFF
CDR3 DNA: TGCGCCAGCAGCCCCCGCGGGACAGGGGTACTGAACACTGAAGCTTTCTTT

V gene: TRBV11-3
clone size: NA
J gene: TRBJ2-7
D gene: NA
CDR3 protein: CASSEGTGTLGEQYF
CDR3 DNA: TGTGCCAGCAGCGAAGGGACCGGGACTCTTGGCGAGCAGTACTTC

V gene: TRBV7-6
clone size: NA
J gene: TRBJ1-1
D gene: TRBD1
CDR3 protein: CASSKGQTPTEAFF
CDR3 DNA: TGTGCCAGCAGCAAGGGACAGACCCCCACTGAAGCTTTCTTT